This T cell receptor (beta chain) was sequenced for a study of Ad26.COV2.S vaccination and SARS-CoV-2 variants. At the level of the study: Dosing was one shot or two shots 56 days apart. The study, taken as a whole, reports: Placebo recipients showed lower spike-specific TCR breadth than vaccinees.

The treatment: some 19 received Ad26.COV2.S at low or high dose, single or two shots; several received placebo; per-sample allocation not given. Samples analyzed were those drawn on day 63 after the first vaccine or placebo injection. On this clone: Its antigen is as yet unknown.

Profiling relied on immunoSEQ multiplex PCR, and the TCRdb table lists in-frame clones only, not all of them. The repertoire holds around 300,000 clones, approximately 87% seen once, with around 5.5% in the top ten. The origin of this receptor is a person between 18 and 60 years old who received the Ad26.COV2.S COVID-19 vaccine or a placebo. The sample in question was peripheral blood, obtained in a trial of Ad26.COV2.S vaccine versus placebo.

As DNA, the CDR3 is TGTGCCAGTACGGACAGAAGCTATAATTCACCCCTCCACTTT. Its protein is CASTDRSYNSPLHF. The chain carries TRBV19 and TRBJ1-6, with TRBD1 as a possible D gene (6 bases). From germline, CDR1 is LNHDA and CDR2 SQIVND (reference sequence). This CDR3 spans 14 amino acids. The V and J ends lost 7 bases and 3 bases respectively, with 10 bases between them.